The entry below describes one T cell receptor beta chain. The table came from immunoSEQ multiplex PCR; TCRdb's copy has only in-frame clones and leaves some out. The sample lists some 130,000 clones, around 90% occurring once. This sample is part of a study of T cell responses to AZD1222 COVID-19 vaccine. Per the germline V gene, CDR1 is MNHEY and CDR2 is SVGAGI. Deletions cut 6 bases from V and 1 base from J, with 7 bases between. The CDR3 runs 13 residues. The sequence came from an adult in good health. The genes are TRBV6-5 and TRBJ1-3; D possibly corresponds to TRBD1 (6 bases). This specimen consisted of peripheral blood, obtained on day 0 of AZD1222 vaccination. This CDR3 reads CASSGTSGNTIYF. The CDR3, as DNA: TGTGCCAGCAGCGGGACATCTGGAAACACCATATATTTT.